The 7 T cell receptor beta chains below come from one sample, sequenced in a study of blood T cells in healthy people across ages (dated by TCRdb to the mid-2010s). The library came from 5' RACE. The instrument given in TCRdb is Illumina HiSeq 2500. A second roughly 6 to 11 cycle PCR used a sample-barcoded 5' primer and a J-beta primer mix. TCRdb reanalyzed the raw reads on its own, using fastp at Q25 for trimming and MiXCR for clone calling, and kept in-frame beta chains. CDR3 protein sequences are deduplicated, and each keeps its most common genes and DNA. A total of around 1.1 million distinct CDR3 sequences appear in this sample, under 40% of them only once. The leading ten clones occupy under 15% of the sample. Source material: blood. The receptors were gathered from a man in his late teens or twenties in good health.

This clonotype has a count of ten or more. This chain uses TRBV7-2 with TRBJ2-7; D gene ambiguous. The CDR3 spans 11 residues. Trimming pared 4 bases from V and 3 bases from J, leaving 4 bases between. Germline lookup yields CDR1 SGHTA and CDR2 FQGNSA. CDR3 DNA sequence: TGTGCCAGCAGCTCCTACTACGAGCAGTACTTC. This translates into CASSSYYEQYF.

This clonotype turned up a few times. This chain joins TRBV9 and TRBJ2-3; D might be TRBD1 (5 bases). This CDR3 spans 15 amino acids. Germline loops: CDR1 SGDLS, CDR2 YYNGEE. V was pared by 3 bases and J by 0 bases, with 11 bases between. As DNA, the CDR3 is TGTGCCAGCAGCGCGTGGGGCAGAAGCACAGATACGCAGTATTTT. This encodes CASSAWGRSTDTQYF.

This clonotype was detected only a few times. The gene calls are TRBV21-1 and TRBJ2-5. TRBV21-1 is listed as a pseudogene. The CDR3 spans 16 residues. The CDR3 coding sequence is TGTGCCAGCAGCAAAGATACAGAGGTAGCCAAAGAGACCCAGTACTTC. The encoded protein is CASSKDTEVAKETQYF.

The rearrangement links TRBV5-1 to TRBJ2-4; possibly TRBD1 for D (6 bases). V was trimmed by 0 bases and J by 4 bases, leaving 23 bases between them. This CDR3 is built from 19 residues. The germline V gene has CDR1 SGHRS and CDR2 YFSETQ. The CDR3 is CASSLAGTLDDRIKNIQYF. As DNA, the CDR3 is TGCGCCAGCAGCTTGGCCGGGACACTCGATGATAGAATTAAAAACATTCAGTACTTC.

This clonotype was found a few times. The chain has TRBV2 and TRBJ1-5; 8 bases line up with TRBD1. CDR1 and CDR2 (germline): SNHLY, FYNNEI. Unmatched junction bases numbered 8, after V lost 5 bases and J lost 2 bases. The CDR3 extends over 16 amino acids. The CDR3 sequence is CASSPDREGGNQPQHF. For the CDR3, the DNA is TGTGCCAGCAGTCCGGACAGGGAAGGAGGCAATCAGCCCCAGCATTTT. Full variable domain (missing parts from reference TRBV2 and TRBJ1-5): EPEVTQTPSHQVTQMGQEVILRCVPISNHLYFYWYRQILGQKVEFLVSFYNNEISEKSEIFDDQFSVERPDGSNFTLKIRSTKLEDSAMYFCASSPDREGGNQPQHFGDGTRLSIL.

The rearrangement joins TRBV6-1 to TRBJ1-1; 9 nucleotides align to TRBD1. This CDR3 is built from 15 residues. Germline V gene data show CDR1 as MNHNS and CDR2 as SASEGT. The J segment lost 4 bases and the V segment lost 3 bases, leaving 6 bases of the junction unmatched. This CDR3 reads CASSDRDRVLTEAFF. CDR3 nucleotide sequence: TGTGCCAGCAGTGATCGGGACAGGGTTCTCACTGAAGCTTTCTTT.

The chain has TRBV4-1 and TRBJ1-5; D remains ambiguous. Per the germline V gene, CDR1 is MGHRA and CDR2 is YSYEKL. Trimming left V 5 bases short and J 0 bases short, with 26 bases between. CDR3 length: 20 amino acids. The CDR3 loop reads CASSKGTGSPGSYSNQPQHF. CDR3 in DNA: TGCGCCAGCAGCAAAGGAACCGGGTCCCCTGGGTCTTATAGCAATCAGCCCCAGCATTTT.